A single sample is the source of the 23 T cell receptor beta chains below, sequenced in a study of T-cell reconstitution after alpha-beta-depleted transplantation in children. Unique molecular identifiers tagged the TCRbeta library. TCRdb used MiXCR to reprocess the PCR reads, holding one entry per CDR3 protein. The sample yields about 240,000 distinct CDR3 sequences, 12% seen once. The sample consisted of PBMCs from the stem cell graft donor, taken from the stem cell graft. These receptors all come from a human donor who donated a stem cell graft to a child with acute lymphoblastic leukemia.

The table lists this clonotype with a few counts. V and J are TRBV7-9 and TRBJ1-2; D possibly corresponds to TRBD1 (5 bases). The V end was cut by 11 bases, the J end by 7 bases, with 17 bases between. The CDR3 sequence is 12 residues long. Germline V lookup: CDR1 SEHNR, CDR2 FQNEAQ (reference sequence). The CDR3 region is CALGGRAPGYTF. The CDR3 nucleotides read TGTGCCCTGGGAGGCAGGGCCCCTGGCTACACCTTC.

The sample holds many counts of this clonotype. The CDR3 loop is CASSYTITGEQFF. DNA for the CDR3: TGTGCCAGCAGTTACACGATCACGGGAGAGCAGTTCTTC. The chain links TRBV27 to TRBJ2-1, with D possibly TRBD2 on 5 matching bases. Between the trimmed V and J ends, which lost 4 bases and 10 bases, there was a span of 14 bases. Germline V gene sequence: CDR1 MNHEY, CDR2 SMNVEV (reference sequence). This CDR3 contains 13 residues.

The chain couples TRBV20-1 to TRBJ2-5, with 12 bases fitting TRBD2. Germline values: CDR1 DFQATT, CDR2 SNEGSKA (reference sequence). The CDR3 has 18 amino acids. The V segment lost 0 bases and the J segment 5 bases; nucleotides outside the gene matches: 13. CDR3 in amino acids: CSARDSLRTSGVSETQYF. CDR3 DNA sequence: TGCAGTGCTAGAGATTCCCTCCGGACTAGCGGGGTATCGGAGACCCAGTACTTC.

The chain links TRBV6-1 to TRBJ2-7; no definite D call. V lost 1 base to trimming and J lost 0 bases, with 10 bases between them. This CDR3 is 15 amino acids long. Germline values: CDR1 MNHNS, CDR2 SASEGT. CDR3 sequence: CASSEGPASSYEQYF. The CDR3 nucleotides read TGTGCCAGCAGTGAAGGACCAGCCAGCTCCTACGAGCAGTACTTC.

CDR3 amino acids: CASRDRDSGPYEQYF. Here the CDR3 DNA reads TGTGCCAGCAGAGACCGGGACAGCGGTCCCTACGAGCAGTACTTC. This chain connects TRBV7-9 to TRBJ2-7; 7 nucleotides agree with TRBD1. The CDR3 is 15 residues long. V was pared by 6 bases and J by 2 bases, with 10 bases of the junction left unmatched. Germline CDR1 reads SEHNR; CDR2 reads FQNEAQ (reference sequence).

As to this clonotype: A read error may be the cause here, since a much bigger clone is one base away. This rearrangement joins TRBV28 to TRBJ1-5; D remains unclear. This CDR3 comprises 13 residues. CDR1 is MDHEN and CDR2 is SYDVKM in the germline V gene. In DNA, the CDR3 is TGTGCCACCAGTTTTACGGTGAATCAGCCCCAGCATTTT. It translates to CATSFTVNQPQHF.

There are many counts of this clonotype. The CDR3 coding sequence is TGTGCCAGCAGCTCTAGCTCCTACGAGCAGTACTTC. Its translation: CASSSSSYEQYF. The chain is built from TRBV7-2 and TRBJ2-7; D unclear. The CDR3 is 12 amino acids. Germline V CDR1 and CDR2: SGHTA, FQGNSA. Deletions cut 4 bases from V and 0 bases from J, with 4 bases between.

The chain recombines TRBV10-3 with TRBJ1-2, with no clear D. Germline V CDR1 and CDR2: ENHRY, SYGVKD. V dropped 3 bases and J dropped 3 bases, with 8 bases sitting between them. The CDR3 is 13 residues long. This CDR3 reads CAISDAGHYGYTF. The CDR3 DNA reads as TGTGCCATCAGTGACGCGGGTCACTATGGCTACACCTTC.

In its sample, this clonotype was seen many times. This chain uses TRBV7-2 with TRBJ2-1; 9 nucleotides align to TRBD2. The V gene's germline CDR1 is SGHTA and CDR2 FQGNSA. V trimming: 3 bases; J trimming: 4 bases; junction bases outside the gene matches: 4. The CDR3 contains 15 residues. The CDR3 loop is CASSLKLAGYNEQFF. The DNA of the CDR3 is TGTGCCAGCAGCTTGAAACTAGCGGGTTACAATGAGCAGTTCTTC.

This clonotype has a count of ten or more. The V gene is TRBV12-3 or TRBV12-4, the J gene TRBJ2-2; 9 bases are shared with TRBD2. V lost 3 bases and J lost 5; bases outside the gene matches: 7. The CDR3 totals 16 residues. CDR3 coding DNA: TGTGCCAGCAGTTTCGAGGGGCTAGCGGGAACCGGGGAGCTGTTTTTT. Translation: CASSFEGLAGTGELFF.

This clonotype came up many times. The J gene is TRBJ2-7, the V gene TRBV29-1, with a possible D match to TRBD1 (7 bases). Deletions cut 6 bases from V and 0 bases from J, with 15 bases between. Germline V CDR1 and CDR2: SQVTM, ANQGSEA. The CDR3 totals 14 residues. The CDR3, as DNA: TGCAGCGTGTTGACAGGGAGGAGCTCCTACGAGCAGTACTTC. This gives the protein CSVLTGRSSYEQYF.

In this sample, this clonotype turned up many times. The rearrangement links TRBV12-3 or TRBV12-4 to TRBJ1-6; unclear D gene. The CDR3 consists of 14 residues. Between the trimmed V and J ends, which lost 7 bases and 6 bases, there was a span of 13 bases. The CDR3 is CASKASAGNSPLHF. CDR3 DNA sequence: TGTGCCAGCAAAGCATCCGCGGGTAATTCACCCCTCCACTTT.

There are many counts of this clonotype. The rearrangement joins TRBV6-2 or TRBV6-3 to TRBJ2-7, with D possibly matching TRBD1 (6 bases). The CDR3 runs 16 residues. Germline V lookup: CDR1 MNHEY, CDR2 SVGEGT. Deletions cut 0 bases from V and 2 bases from J, with 14 bases between. The CDR3, as DNA: TGTGCCAGCAGTTACTCGATCGGGCAGGGGACCTACGAGCAGTACTTC. Amino acid sequence: CASSYSIGQGTYEQYF.

J is TRBJ2-1 and V is TRBV20-1; 11 positions agree with TRBD2. The CDR3 covers 17 residues. Per the germline V gene, CDR1 is DFQATT and CDR2 is SNEGSKA (reference sequence). V was clipped by 0 bases and J by 6 bases; unmatched bases: 10. CDR3 sequence reads: CSARDPLSGRAGNEQFF. Written as DNA, the CDR3 is TGCAGTGCTAGAGACCCCCTTAGCGGGAGGGCCGGCAATGAGCAGTTCTTC.

This clonotype has at least ten counts. The J gene is TRBJ2-1, the V gene TRBV5-1; D ambiguous. Germline-derived CDR1 and CDR2 are SGHRS and YFSETQ. Trimming took 2 bases from V and 10 from J, leaving 10 bases between them. The CDR3 has 12 amino acids. In DNA form, the CDR3 reads TGCGCCAGCAGCTTCCATTTGGGAGAGCAGTTCTTC. Translated, it gives CASSFHLGEQFF.

The rearrangement joins TRBV5-6 to TRBJ1-2, with D unresolved. Trimming left V 4 bases short and J 3 bases short, with 16 bases between. This CDR3 contains 15 residues. Germline CDR1 reads SGHDT; CDR2 reads YYEEEE. The CDR3 DNA follows: TGTGCCAGCAGCCCCTCAAGACGTAATGACTATGGCTACACCTTC. Protein sequence: CASSPSRRNDYGYTF.

The sample holds many counts of this clonotype. The chain employs TRBV4-2 and TRBJ2-7; TRBD2 agrees at 10 bases. This CDR3 is 17 amino acids long. V shed 3 bases, J shed 3 bases, and the junction held 11 bases outside the gene matches. Looked up from germline, CDR1 is LGHNA and CDR2 is YNFKEQ. CDR3 in DNA: TGTGCCAGCAGCCAGCCCGGGGCTAGCGGGGGAGTCTACGAGCAGTACTTC. It encodes CASSQPGASGGVYEQYF.

This clonotype has ten or more counts. The chain combines TRBV7-2 with TRBJ2-7; perhaps TRBD2 as D (6 bases). V shed 7 bases and J shed 3 bases, with 13 bases lying between them. The CDR3 has 13 amino acids. Germline lookup yields CDR1 SGHTA and CDR2 FQGNSA. The CDR3 DNA is TGTGCCAGCATGGGAGGAGGCATCTACGAGCAGTACTTC. Its protein product is CASMGGGIYEQYF.

This clonotype has a count of ten or more. The rearrangement joins TRBV7-2 to TRBJ2-4; the D is unclear. Deletions cut 5 bases from V and 14 bases from J, with 16 bases between. Per the germline V gene, CDR1 is SGHTA and CDR2 is FQGNSA. The CDR3 spans 12 residues. Written as DNA, the CDR3 is TGTGCCAGCAGCCCCTTTGGACCTCCCGAGTACTTC. This translates into CASSPFGPPEYF.

This clonotype has ten or more counts. CDR3 nucleotides: TGTGCCAGCAGCCCCGCCAGCGGGGAGATGAATGAGCAGTTCTTC. This encodes CASSPASGEMNEQFF. This chain uses TRBV6-6 with TRBJ2-1; 7 positions agree with TRBD2. After removal of 6 bases from V and 7 bases from J, the junction contained 12 bases not matched to a gene. The germline V gene encodes CDR1 MNHNY and CDR2 SVGAGI (reference sequence). The CDR3 consists of 15 residues.

This rearrangement joins TRBV4-2 to TRBJ1-5; D perhaps matches TRBD1 (6 bases). CDR1 and CDR2 (germline): LGHNA, YNFKEQ. The CDR3 has 16 amino acids. V dropped 0 bases and J dropped 4 bases, with 13 bases sitting between them. This CDR3 reads CASSQEGGLVNQPQHF. In DNA, the CDR3 is TGTGCCAGCAGCCAAGAAGGGGGGTTAGTAAATCAGCCCCAGCATTTT.

The table lists this clonotype with many counts. This rearrangement joins TRBV20-1 to TRBJ2-2, with TRBD1 matching 8 bases. CDR1 is DFQATT, CDR2 SNEGSKA, per germline (reference sequence). The CDR3 runs to 15 residues. With V trimmed by 5 bases and J by 6 bases, 11 bases remained unmatched. The CDR3: CSALLGTGRPGELFF. CDR3 nucleotide sequence: TGCAGTGCTCTGTTGGGGACAGGTCGCCCCGGGGAGCTGTTTTTT.

This clonotype was seen at least ten times. The chain's CDR3 is CASSYWREYQYEQYF. The DNA of the CDR3 is TGTGCCAGCAGTTACTGGCGGGAGTATCAGTACGAGCAGTACTTC. This sequence joins TRBV6-2 or TRBV6-3 and TRBJ2-7; 7 positions agree with TRBD2. This CDR3 has 15 residues. With 1 base clipped from V and 4 bases from J, the junction kept 7 bases outside the gene matches. Germline V gene data show CDR1 as MNHEY and CDR2 as SVGEGT.